A selection of T cell receptor beta chains follows, all from one sample in a study of Tregs in tolerant kidney transplant recipients. Measured with immunoSEQ multiplex PCR; TCRdb has only the in-frame clones, and not every one. The sample lists 110,000 or so clones; around 94% were seen once. The sequencing input was CD4+ T cells from blood. All receptors derive from a human donor in good health. The CDR3 runs from the conserved cysteine through the conserved F or W. The D gene is left open where the match is weak. Clone size appears in some rows only: once, few, many, or a class for an expanded clone.

>TRBV14|NA|TRBJ1-3|NA
TGTGCCAGCAGCCAAGTGGGCAGCCGTGGAAACACCATATATTTT
CASSQVGSRGNTIYF
>TRBV7-8|TRBD2|TRBJ2-7|once
TGTGCCAGCAGCCTACTTACTAGCGTGGGGTCCTACGAGCAGTACTTC
CASSLLTSVGSYEQYF
>TRBV2|TRBD2|TRBJ2-1|NA
TGTGCCAGCAGTGAAGCTGGGGAGCGGGGGAGTGATGAGCAGTTCTTC
CASSEAGERGSDEQFF
>TRBV30|NA|TRBJ1-2|NA
TGTGCCTGGAGTGAAAAGGATGGCTATGGCTACACCTTC
CAWSEKDGYGYTF
>TRBV9|NA|TRBJ2-7|NA
TGTGCCAGCAGCGTAGGATCGACAGGCTCCTACGAGCAGTACTTC
CASSVGSTGSYEQYF
>TRBV5-5|NA|TRBJ2-5|NA
TGTGCCAGCACCCCAGAATCGTACCAAGAGACCCAGTACTTC
CASTPESYQETQYF
>TRBV6-4|NA|TRBJ2-1|NA
TGTGCCAGCAGTGTCGGGGGGCTTAGGTTCTTC
CASSVGGLRFF
>TRBV5-1|TRBD2|TRBJ2-7|NA
TGCGCCAGCCGCCAGCGGGGGGGCGCCTACGAGCAGTACTTC
CASRQRGGAYEQYF
>TRBV18|NA|TRBJ2-7|once
TGTGCCAGCTCACCTGGCCCAGGTTACTACGAGCAGTACTTC
CASSPGPGYYEQYF
>TRBV7-8|NA|TRBJ2-7|NA
TGTGCCAGCAGCTTAGTCAATCCAAGGTCAGGGAACGAGCAGTACTTC
CASSLVNPRSGNEQYF
>TRBV5-4|NA|TRBJ1-1|NA
TGTGCCAGCAGCTTGGGCAGTTTGAACACTGAAGCTTTCTTT
CASSLGSLNTEAFF
>TRBV7-6|TRBD2|TRBJ2-7|NA
TGTGCCAGCAGCTTAGTCGGGACTAGCGTAACCGAGCAGTACTTC
CASSLVGTSVTEQYF
>TRBV15|TRBD2|TRBJ2-7|once
TGTGCCACCAGGCGGGAGGATTATTTTGCCTACGAGCAGTACTTC
CATRREDYFAYEQYF
>TRBV6-6|NA|TRBJ1-2|NA
TGTGCCAGCAGGACCGTTAACTATGGCTACACCTTC
CASRTVNYGYTF
>TRBV9|NA|TRBJ2-2|NA
TGTGCCAGCAGCGCCAGGGGTAGGGGGAACACCGGGGAGCTGTTTTTT
CASSARGRGNTGELFF
>TRBV10-3|NA|TRBJ1-2|NA
TGTGCCATCAGTGGGGCGGGCGGAACCTATGGCTACACCTTC
CAISGAGGTYGYTF
>TRBV9|NA|TRBJ1-1|NA
TGTGCCAGCAGCGTACCTCCGGGACGCCAGAACACTGAAGCTTTCTTT
CASSVPPGRQNTEAFF
>TRBV7-7|NA|TRBJ2-5|NA
TGTGCTAGCAGCTTAGGGGGGGGCTCGGAGACCCAGTACTTC
CASSLGGGSETQYF
>TRBV19|NA|TRBJ1-2|NA
TGTGCCAGTAGTCCCTTAGGGCACGGACCGAGGAAGGGCTACACCTTC
CASSPLGHGPRKGYTF
>TRBV13|TRBD1|TRBJ2-7|NA
TGTGCCAGCAGCTTCAACCGATGGACAGGGGGTACCTACGAGCAGTACTTC
CASSFNRWTGGTYEQYF
>TRBV5-1|NA|TRBJ2-3|NA
TGCGCCAGCAGCTCCACCCTCCCCGGTACGCAGTATTTT
CASSSTLPGTQYF
>TRBV15|TRBD1|TRBJ1-1|NA
TGTGCCACCAGCAGAGCCGGGACAGGGGGCGCCACTGAAGCTTTCTTT
CATSRAGTGGATEAFF
>TRBV5-6|TRBD1|TRBJ2-2|NA
TGTGCCAGCAGCTGGAGACAGGGAACGAACACCGGGGAGCTGTTTTTT
CASSWRQGTNTGELFF
>TRBV5-1|NA|TRBJ2-7|NA
TGCGCCAGCAGCTTGGGGGCAGGGACCTACGAGCAGTACTTC
CASSLGAGTYEQYF
>TRBV27|TRBD1|TRBJ2-7|NA
TGTGCCAGCAGTGGGACAGGGGGTTACTACGAGCAGTACTTC
CASSGTGGYYEQYF
>TRBV7-8|NA|TRBJ2-3|NA
TGTGCCAGCAGCAGGAGGCGTAGCACAGATACGCAGTATTTT
CASSRRRSTDTQYF
>TRBV14|TRBD2|TRBJ2-7|NA
TGTGCCAGCAGCCGAGGACTAGCGGGAGGGTACGAGCAGTACTTC
CASSRGLAGGYEQYF
>TRBV4-2|TRBD1|TRBJ1-5|NA
TGTGCCAGCAGCACCCGGACAGGGGAGAGCAATCAGCCCCAGCATTTT
CASSTRTGESNQPQHF
>TRBV27|NA|TRBJ1-5|once
TGTGCCAGCAGTTCTCTTTGGGCAGTAAATAGCAATCAGCCCCAGCATTTT
CASSSLWAVNSNQPQHF
>TRBV11-2|NA|TRBJ1-6|NA
TGTGCCAGCAGCTTAGCAGGAGTCTCCCTCCACTTT
CASSLAGVSLHF
>TRBV30|NA|TRBJ1-6|NA
TGTGCCTGGAACTTACAGGTCGGGTCACCCCTCCACTTT
CAWNLQVGSPLHF
>TRBV6-6|NA|TRBJ1-1|NA
TGTGCCAGCAGACTTCTGGACATCCGCATGAACACTGAAGCTTTCTTT
CASRLLDIRMNTEAFF
>TRBV11-3|TRBD2|TRBJ2-1|NA
TGTGCCAGCAGCTTAGGGCGACTAGCACCCTACAATGAGCAGTTCTTC
CASSLGRLAPYNEQFF
>TRBV7-9|NA|TRBJ2-7|NA
TGTGCCAGCAGCTTCAGGGTGGGCTCCTACGAGCAGTACTTC
CASSFRVGSYEQYF
>TRBV7-7|TRBD2|TRBJ2-5|NA
TGTGCCAGCAGCTTAGGACTAGCTGGTACGGAGACCCAGTACTTC
CASSLGLAGTETQYF
>TRBV11-3|TRBD1|TRBJ1-1|NA
TGTGCCAGCAGCTCAGGACAGGGGGCGAGGACTGAAGCTTTCTTT
CASSSGQGARTEAFF
>TRBV10-3|TRBD1|TRBJ1-2|NA
TGTGCCATCAGTGAGGGGACAGGGGCCTATGGCTACACCTTC
CAISEGTGAYGYTF